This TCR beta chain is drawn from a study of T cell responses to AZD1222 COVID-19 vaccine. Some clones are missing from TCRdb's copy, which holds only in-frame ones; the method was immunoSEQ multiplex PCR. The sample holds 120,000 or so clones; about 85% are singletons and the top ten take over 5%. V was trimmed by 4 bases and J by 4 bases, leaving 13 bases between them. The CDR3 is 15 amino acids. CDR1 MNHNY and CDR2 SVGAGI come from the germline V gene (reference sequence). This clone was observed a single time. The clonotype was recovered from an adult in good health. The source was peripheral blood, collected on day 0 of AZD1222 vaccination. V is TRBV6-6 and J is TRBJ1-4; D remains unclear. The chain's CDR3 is CASSFSRSINEKLFF. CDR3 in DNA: TGTGCCAGCAGTTTTAGTCGCAGCATTAATGAAAAACTGTTTTTT.